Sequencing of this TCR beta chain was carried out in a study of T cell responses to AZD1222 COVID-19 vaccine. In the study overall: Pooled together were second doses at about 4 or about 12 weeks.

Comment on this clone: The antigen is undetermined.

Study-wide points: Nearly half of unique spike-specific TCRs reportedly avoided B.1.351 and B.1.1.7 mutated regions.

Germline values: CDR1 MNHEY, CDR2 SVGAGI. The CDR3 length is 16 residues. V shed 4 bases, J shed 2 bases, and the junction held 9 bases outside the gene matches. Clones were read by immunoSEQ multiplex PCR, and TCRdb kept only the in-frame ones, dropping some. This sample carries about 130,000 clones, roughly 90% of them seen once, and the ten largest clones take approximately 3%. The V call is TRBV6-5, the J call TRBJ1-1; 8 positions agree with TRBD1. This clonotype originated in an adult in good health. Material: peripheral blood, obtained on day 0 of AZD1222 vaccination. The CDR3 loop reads CASSSQGAWVNTEAFF. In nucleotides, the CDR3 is TGTGCCAGCAGTTCTCAGGGGGCCTGGGTAAACACTGAAGCTTTCTTT.